Included here is one T cell receptor beta chain sequence, with context. The source of the sample is a study of blood T cell repertoires in COVID-19. Germline assignment: CDR1 GTSNPN and CDR2 SVGIG (reference sequence). Trimming removed 4 bases from V and 7 bases from J; junction bases left unmatched: 5. The CDR3 spans 13 residues. Some clones are missing from TCRdb's copy, which holds only in-frame ones; the method was immunoSEQ multiplex PCR. The table shows over 55,000 clones, with around four fifths occurring only once. V gene TRBV30 combines with J gene TRBJ1-5; 9 positions match TRBD1. The sequence came from a human donor in a cohort sampled during active COVID-19. Sequencing was carried out using peripheral blood. CDR3 in DNA: TGTGCCTGGACGACAGGGGGTAACCAGCCCCAGCATTTT. This encodes CAWTTGGNQPQHF.